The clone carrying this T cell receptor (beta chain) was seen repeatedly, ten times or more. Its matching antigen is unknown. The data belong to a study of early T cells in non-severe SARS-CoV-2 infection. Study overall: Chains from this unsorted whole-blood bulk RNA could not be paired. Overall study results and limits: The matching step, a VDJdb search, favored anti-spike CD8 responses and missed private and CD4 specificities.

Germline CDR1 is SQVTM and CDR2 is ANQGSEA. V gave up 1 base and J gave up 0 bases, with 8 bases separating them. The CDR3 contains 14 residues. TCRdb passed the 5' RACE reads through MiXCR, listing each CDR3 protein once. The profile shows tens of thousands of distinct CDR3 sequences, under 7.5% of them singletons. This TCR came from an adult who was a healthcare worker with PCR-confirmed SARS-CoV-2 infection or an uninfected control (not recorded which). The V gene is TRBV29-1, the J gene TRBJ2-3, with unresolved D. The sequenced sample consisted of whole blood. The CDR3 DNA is TGCAGCGTTGAAGGGGCCACTAGCACAGATACGCAGTATTTT. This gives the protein CSVEGATSTDTQYF.